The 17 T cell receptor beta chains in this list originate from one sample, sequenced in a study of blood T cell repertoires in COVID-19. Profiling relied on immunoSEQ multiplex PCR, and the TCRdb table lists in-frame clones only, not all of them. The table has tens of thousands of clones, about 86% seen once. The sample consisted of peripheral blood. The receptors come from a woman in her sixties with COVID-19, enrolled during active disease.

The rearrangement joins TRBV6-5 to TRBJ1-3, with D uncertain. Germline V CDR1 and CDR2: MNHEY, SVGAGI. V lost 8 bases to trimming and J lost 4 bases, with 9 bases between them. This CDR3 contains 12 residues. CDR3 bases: TGTGCCAGCTGGGTACAGGGAAACACCATATATTTT. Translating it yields CASWVQGNTIYF.

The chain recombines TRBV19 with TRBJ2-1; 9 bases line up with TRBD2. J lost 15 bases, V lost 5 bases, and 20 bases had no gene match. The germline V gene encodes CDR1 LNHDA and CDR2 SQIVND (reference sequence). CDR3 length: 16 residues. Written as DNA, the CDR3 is TGTGCCAGTAGTCAAGCCGGGACTAGCCTCAACTACGGTCGGTTCTTC. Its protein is CASSQAGTSLNYGRFF.

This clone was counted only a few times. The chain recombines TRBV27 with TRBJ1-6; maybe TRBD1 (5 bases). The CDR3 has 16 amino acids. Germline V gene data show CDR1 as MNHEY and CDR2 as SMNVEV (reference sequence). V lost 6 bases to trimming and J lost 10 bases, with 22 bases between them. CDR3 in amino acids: CASSPIPDRAISPLHF. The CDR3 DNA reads TGTGCCAGCAGCCCCATACCCGACAGAGCCATCTCACCCCTCCACTTT.

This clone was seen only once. CDR3 coding DNA: TGCAGCGTTGTTGGGGACAGGGGCAAATCCCTCTATGGCTACACCTTC. Translating gives CSVVGDRGKSLYGYTF. The chain carries TRBV29-1 and TRBJ1-2; 10 bases align to TRBD1. Trimming took 4 bases from V and 4 from J; bases not matched to a gene: 12. The germline V gene encodes CDR1 SQVTM and CDR2 ANQGSEA. This CDR3 is 16 amino acids long.

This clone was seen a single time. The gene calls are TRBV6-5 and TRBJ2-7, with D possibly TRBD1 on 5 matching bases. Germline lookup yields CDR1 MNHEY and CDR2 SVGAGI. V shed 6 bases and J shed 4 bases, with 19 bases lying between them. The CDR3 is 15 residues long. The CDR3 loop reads CASSDGPGPPYEQYF. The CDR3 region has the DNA TGTGCCAGCAGCGATGGACCAGGGCCCCCATACGAGCAGTACTTC.

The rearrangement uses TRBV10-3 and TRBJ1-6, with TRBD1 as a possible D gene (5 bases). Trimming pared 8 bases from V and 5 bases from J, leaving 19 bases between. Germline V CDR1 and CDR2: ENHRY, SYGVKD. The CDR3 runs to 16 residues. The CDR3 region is CAISRQGVKDNSPLHF. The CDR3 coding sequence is TGTGCCATCTCCCGTCAAGGGGTTAAGGATAATTCACCCCTCCACTTT.

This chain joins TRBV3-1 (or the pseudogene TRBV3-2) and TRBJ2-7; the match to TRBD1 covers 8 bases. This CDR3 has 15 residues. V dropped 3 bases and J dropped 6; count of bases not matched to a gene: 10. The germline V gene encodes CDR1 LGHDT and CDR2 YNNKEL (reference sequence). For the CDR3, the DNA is TGTGCCAGCAGCCAGGGGACGACAGGGGTGGGCGAGCAGTACTTC. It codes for CASSQGTTGVGEQYF.

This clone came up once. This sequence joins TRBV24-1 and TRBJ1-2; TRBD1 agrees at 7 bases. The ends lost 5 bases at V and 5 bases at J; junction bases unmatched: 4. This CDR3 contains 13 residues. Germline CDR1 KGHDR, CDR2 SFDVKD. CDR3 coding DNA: TGTGCCACCAGTGGGGGGGACAGATATGGCTACACCTTC. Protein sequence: CATSGGDRYGYTF.

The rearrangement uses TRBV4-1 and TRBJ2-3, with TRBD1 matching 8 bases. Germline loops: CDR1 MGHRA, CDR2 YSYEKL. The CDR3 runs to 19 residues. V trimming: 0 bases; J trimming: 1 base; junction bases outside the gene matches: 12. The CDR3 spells CASSQDGQGAMGGTDTQYF. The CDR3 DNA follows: TGCGCCAGCAGCCAAGATGGGCAGGGGGCAATGGGTGGCACAGATACGCAGTATTTT.

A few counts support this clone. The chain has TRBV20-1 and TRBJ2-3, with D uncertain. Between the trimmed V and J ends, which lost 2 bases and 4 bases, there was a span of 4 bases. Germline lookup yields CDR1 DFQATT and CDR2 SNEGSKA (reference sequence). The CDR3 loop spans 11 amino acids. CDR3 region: CSARTADTQYF. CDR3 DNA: TGCAGTGCTAGAACGGCAGATACGCAGTATTTT.

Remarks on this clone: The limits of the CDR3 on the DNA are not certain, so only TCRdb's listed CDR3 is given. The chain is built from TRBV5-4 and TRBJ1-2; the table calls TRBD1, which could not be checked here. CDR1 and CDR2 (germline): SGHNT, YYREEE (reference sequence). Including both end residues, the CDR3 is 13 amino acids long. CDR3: CASSLPVGQGSTF.

The CDR3 coding sequence is TGTGCCAGCAGTCCGGGACTAGCGGGCTACGAGCAGTACTTC. Translation: CASSPGLAGYEQYF. The chain employs TRBV11-2 and TRBJ2-7, with 12 nucleotides matching TRBD2. The germline V gene has CDR1 SGHAT and CDR2 FQNNGV. Trimming at V came to 6 bases and at J to 3 bases, leaving 3 bases not matched to a gene. The CDR3 length is 14 residues.

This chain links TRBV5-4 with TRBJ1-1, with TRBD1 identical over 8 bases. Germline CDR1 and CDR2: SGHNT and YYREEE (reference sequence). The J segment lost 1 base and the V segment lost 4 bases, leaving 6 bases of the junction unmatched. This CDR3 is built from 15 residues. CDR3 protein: CASSPGGRGNTEAFF. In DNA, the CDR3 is TGTGCCAGCAGCCCAGGGGGCAGGGGGAACACTGAAGCTTTCTTT.

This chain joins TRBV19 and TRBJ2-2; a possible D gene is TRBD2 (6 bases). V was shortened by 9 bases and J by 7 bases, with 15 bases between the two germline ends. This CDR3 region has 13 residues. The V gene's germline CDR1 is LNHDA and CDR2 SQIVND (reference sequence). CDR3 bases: TGTGCCAGCGAAAGGACTAAATACGGGGAGCTGTTTTTT. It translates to CASERTKYGELFF.

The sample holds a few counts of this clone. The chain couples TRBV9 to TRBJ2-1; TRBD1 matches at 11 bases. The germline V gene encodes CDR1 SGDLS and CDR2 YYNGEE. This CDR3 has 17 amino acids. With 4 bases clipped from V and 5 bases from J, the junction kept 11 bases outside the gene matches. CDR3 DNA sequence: TGTGCCAGCAGCAGAACCGGGACAGGGGGTAGGAACAATGAGCAGTTCTTC. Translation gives CASSRTGTGGRNNEQFF. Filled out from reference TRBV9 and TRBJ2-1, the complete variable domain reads DSGVTQTPKHLITATGQRVTLRCSPRSGDLSVYWYQQSLDQGLQFLIQYYNGEERAKGNILERFSAQQFPDLHSELNLSSLELGDSALYFCASSRTGTGGRNNEQFFGPGTRLTVL.

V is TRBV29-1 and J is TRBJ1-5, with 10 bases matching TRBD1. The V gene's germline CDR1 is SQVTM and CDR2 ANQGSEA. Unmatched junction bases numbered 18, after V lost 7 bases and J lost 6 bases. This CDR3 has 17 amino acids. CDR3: CSAVRQGARPMGQPQHF. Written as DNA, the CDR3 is TGCAGCGCCGTCAGACAGGGGGCGAGGCCAATGGGTCAGCCCCAGCATTTT.

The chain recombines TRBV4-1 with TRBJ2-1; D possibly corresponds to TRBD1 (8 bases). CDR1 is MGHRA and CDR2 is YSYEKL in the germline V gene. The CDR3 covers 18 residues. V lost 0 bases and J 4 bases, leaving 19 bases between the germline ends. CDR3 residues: CASSQDFGGTGTYNEQFF. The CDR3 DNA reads TGCGCCAGCAGCCAAGATTTCGGGGGGACAGGTACATACAATGAGCAGTTCTTC.